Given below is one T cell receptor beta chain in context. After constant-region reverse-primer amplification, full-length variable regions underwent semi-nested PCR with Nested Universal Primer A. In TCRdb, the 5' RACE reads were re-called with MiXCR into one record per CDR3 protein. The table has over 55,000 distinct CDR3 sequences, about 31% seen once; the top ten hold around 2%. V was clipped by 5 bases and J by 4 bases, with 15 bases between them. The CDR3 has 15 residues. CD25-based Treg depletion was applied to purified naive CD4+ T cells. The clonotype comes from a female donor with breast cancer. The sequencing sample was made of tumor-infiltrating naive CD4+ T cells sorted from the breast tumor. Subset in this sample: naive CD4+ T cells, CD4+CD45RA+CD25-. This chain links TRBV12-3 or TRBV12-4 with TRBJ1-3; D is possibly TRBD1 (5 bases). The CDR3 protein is CASSPTRELGNTIYF. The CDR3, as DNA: TGTGCCAGCAGTCCGACCAGGGAGCTCGGAAACACCATATATTTT.